The entry below gives a single T cell receptor beta chain sequence along with its context. The target antigen is unknown. The assay was immunoSEQ multiplex PCR, and TCRdb's table has in-frame clones only and misses some. The table lists tens of thousands of clones, over 90% of them singletons. These data belong to a study of OX40 agonist ivuxolimab in advanced cancers. Study information: It was ivuxolimab, an agonistic anti-OX40 (CD134) antibody, that patients were treated with. Of mixed ages from about 23 to 90 and averaging approximately 60 years, the group was 65% to 85% male. Findings of the study overall: Clonal expansion by week 6 occurred in CD4+ and CD8+ blood T cells (at 0.1 to 3.0 mg/kg).

Germline loops: CDR1 MGHRA, CDR2 YSYEKL. V lost 3 bases, J lost 4 bases, and 16 bases lay in between. The CDR3 has 16 residues. The sample was CD4+ or CD8+ T cells sorted from blood, taken in a trial of the OX40 agonist ivuxolimab. This clonotype was sampled from an adult with an advanced solid tumor such as melanoma, head and neck, liver or kidney cancer. This chain uses TRBV4-1 with TRBJ2-1; D is tentatively TRBD1 or TRBD2 (5 bases each). The CDR3 loop reads CASSQQTGTEYNEQFF. In nucleotides, the CDR3 is TGCGCCAGCAGCCAGCAAACCGGGACGGAATACAATGAGCAGTTCTTC.